This is a list of T cell receptor beta chains from one sample in a study of T cell responses to AZD1222 COVID-19 vaccine. Measured with immunoSEQ multiplex PCR; TCRdb has only the in-frame clones, and not every one. The table has approximately 120,000 clones, roughly nine tenths seen once. Sequences were derived from peripheral blood, sampled on day 0 of AZD1222 vaccination. These receptor sequences come from an adult in good health. Each CDR3 is given with its conserved first and last residue. A D gene is named only where the DNA matches it firmly. Clone size is shown for a subset of rows, as once, few, many or a class of expanded clone.

v_gene	abundance	j_gene	d_gene	CDR3nt	CDR3aa
TRBV6-5	.	TRBJ1-2	TRBD1	TGTGCCAGCAGCAGAGGACAGGGTGGTGGCTACACCTTC	CASSRGQGGGYTF
TRBV5-1	.	TRBJ1-4	TRBD1	TGCGCCAGCAGCTTGGGCCCGGGACAGGGTAATGAAAAACTGTTTTTT	CASSLGPGQGNEKLFF
TRBV4-3	.	TRBJ1-3	.	TGCGCCAGCAGCCCTGGACCGGGACTCGGAAACACCATATATTTT	CASSPGPGLGNTIYF
TRBV11-2	.	TRBJ1-4	.	TGTGCCAGCAGCTGGCAGACTAATGAAAAACTGTTTTTT	CASSWQTNEKLFF
TRBV6-5	.	TRBJ2-5	.	TGTGCCAGCAGTTATACGTACGGGGAGAGGGAGACCCAGTACTTC	CASSYTYGERETQYF
TRBV6-5	.	TRBJ1-2	.	TGTGCCACTTCAGACAGGAACCACGGAGGCTACACCTTC	CATSDRNHGGYTF
TRBV19	.	TRBJ1-4	.	TGTGCCAGTAGTCCGACATTAACTAATGAAAAACTGTTTTTT	CASSPTLTNEKLFF
TRBV12-3/TRBV12-4	once	TRBJ2-7	.	TGTGCCAGCAGTTTGCTCTACGAGCAGTACTTC	CASSLLYEQYF
TRBV19	.	TRBJ1-5	.	TGTGCCAGTAGTATGCTGGACGGCAATCAGCCCCAGCATTTT	CASSMLDGNQPQHF
TRBV18	once	TRBJ1-6	.	TGTGCCAGCTCACCGGGGAATTATTCACCCCTCCACTTT	CASSPGNYSPLHF
TRBV5-1	.	TRBJ2-2	TRBD2	TGCGCCAGCAGCTTTATAGCACTAGCGCCCGGTACCGGGGAGCTGTTTTTT	CASSFIALAPGTGELFF
TRBV10-3	.	TRBJ1-5	.	TGTGCCATCAGTGAACAGGGTAGTAATAGCAATCAGCCCCAGCATTTT	CAISEQGSNSNQPQHF
TRBV10-1	.	TRBJ2-2	TRBD2	TGCGCCAGCAGTGGGAGCGGGAGAACCGGGGAGCTGTTTTTT	CASSGSGRTGELFF
TRBV19	few	TRBJ1-5	TRBD1	TGTGCCACGAACAGGGGTGAGGGCAATCAGCCCCAGCATTTT	CATNRGEGNQPQHF